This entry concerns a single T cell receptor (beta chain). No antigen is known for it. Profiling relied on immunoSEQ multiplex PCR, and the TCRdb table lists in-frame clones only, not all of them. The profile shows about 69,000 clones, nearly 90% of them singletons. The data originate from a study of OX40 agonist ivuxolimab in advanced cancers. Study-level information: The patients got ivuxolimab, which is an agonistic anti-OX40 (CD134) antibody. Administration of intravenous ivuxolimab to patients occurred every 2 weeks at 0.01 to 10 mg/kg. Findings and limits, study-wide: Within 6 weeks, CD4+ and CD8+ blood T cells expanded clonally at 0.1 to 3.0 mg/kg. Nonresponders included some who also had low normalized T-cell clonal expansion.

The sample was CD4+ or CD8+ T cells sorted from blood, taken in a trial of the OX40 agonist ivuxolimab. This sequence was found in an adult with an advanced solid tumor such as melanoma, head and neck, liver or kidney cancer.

The CDR3 DNA sequence: TGTGCCATCAGACCCAACCCCGGGCTAGCGGGAACTGAGCAGTTCTTC. Translated: CAIRPNPGLAGTEQFF. The J gene is TRBJ2-1, the V gene TRBV10-3; TRBD2 matches at 9 bases. Germline lookup yields CDR1 ENHRY and CDR2 SYGVKD. The CDR3 consists of 16 residues. The trim removed 6 bases at V and 9 bases at J, leaving 15 bases unmatched.